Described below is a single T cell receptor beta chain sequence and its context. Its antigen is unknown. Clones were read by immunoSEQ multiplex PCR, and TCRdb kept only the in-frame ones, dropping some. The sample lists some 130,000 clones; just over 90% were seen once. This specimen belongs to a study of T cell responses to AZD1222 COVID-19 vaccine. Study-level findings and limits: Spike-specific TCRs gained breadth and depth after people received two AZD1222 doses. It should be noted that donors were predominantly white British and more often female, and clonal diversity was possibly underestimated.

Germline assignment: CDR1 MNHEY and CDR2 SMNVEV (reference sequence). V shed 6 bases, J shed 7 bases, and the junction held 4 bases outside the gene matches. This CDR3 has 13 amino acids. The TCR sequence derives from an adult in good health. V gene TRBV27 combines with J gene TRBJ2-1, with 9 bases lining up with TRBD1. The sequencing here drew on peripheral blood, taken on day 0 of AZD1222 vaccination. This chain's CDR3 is CASSGTGYNEQFF. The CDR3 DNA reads TGTGCCAGCAGCGGGACAGGGTATAATGAGCAGTTCTTC.